The sequence of this TCR beta chain was determined in a study of blood T cells in healthy people across ages. A remark on this clonotype: Its antigen is undetermined.

Study results and limitations: Measured against age, TCR beta diversity per million T cells decreased in a roughly linear manner.

With a J-beta primer mix and a sample-barcoded 5' primer, a second PCR ran about 7 to 11 cycles. Every cDNA molecule carried a tag from a template-switch adaptor bearing 12 random nucleotides. CDR3-containing paired-end reads numbering at least 3 million came from each sample. TCRdb processed the 5' RACE reads anew with MiXCR; each CDR3 protein has one entry. The sample comprises 1.5 million to 2 million distinct CDR3 sequences, 28% of which are singletons, and about 7.7% rests with the top ten. Ten milliliters of peripheral blood were drawn from each donor into EDTA-treated tubes. This CDR3 spans 16 amino acids. In germline, CDR1 is SGHAT, CDR2 FQNNGV. Deletions cut 3 bases from V and 7 bases from J, with 18 bases between.

The receptor comes from a woman aged 25 to 39 in good health. V usage is TRBV11-2 and J usage is TRBJ1-4; TRBD1 might be the D (5 bases). Sequenced: blood. CDR3 sequence (DNA): TGTGCCAGCAGCTTGCGGCGGGGTGGCGGGGGTGAAAAACTGTTTTTT. This sequence encodes CASSLRRGGGGEKLFF.